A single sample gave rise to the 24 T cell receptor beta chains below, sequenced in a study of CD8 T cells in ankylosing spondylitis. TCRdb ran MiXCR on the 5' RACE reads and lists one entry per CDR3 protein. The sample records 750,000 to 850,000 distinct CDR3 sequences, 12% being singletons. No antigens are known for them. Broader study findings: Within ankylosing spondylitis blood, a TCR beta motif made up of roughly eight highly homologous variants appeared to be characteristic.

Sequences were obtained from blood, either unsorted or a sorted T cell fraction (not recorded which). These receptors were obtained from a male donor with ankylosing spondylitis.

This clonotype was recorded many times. CDR3: CASRQVKGTTLTYEQYF. The CDR3 DNA follows: TGTGCCAGCAGGCAAGTAAAGGGGACCACGTTGACATACGAGCAGTACTTC. This chain joins TRBV27 and TRBJ2-7, with D perhaps being TRBD1 or TRBD2 (5 bases each). The CDR3 extends over 17 amino acids. The germline gives CDR1 MNHEY, CDR2 SMNVEV (reference sequence). The germline V and J ends were trimmed by 6 bases and 4 bases, with 25 bases remaining between them.

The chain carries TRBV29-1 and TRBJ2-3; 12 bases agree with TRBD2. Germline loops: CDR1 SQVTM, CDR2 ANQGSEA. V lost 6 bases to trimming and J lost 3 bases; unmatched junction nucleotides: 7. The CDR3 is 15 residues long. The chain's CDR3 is CSVNLAGGPTDTQYF. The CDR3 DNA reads TGCAGCGTCAACCTAGCGGGAGGGCCGACAGATACGCAGTATTTT.

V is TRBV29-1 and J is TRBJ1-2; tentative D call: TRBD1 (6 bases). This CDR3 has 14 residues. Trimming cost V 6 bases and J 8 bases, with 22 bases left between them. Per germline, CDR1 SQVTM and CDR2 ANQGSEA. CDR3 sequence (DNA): TGCAGCGTGGCCCCAGGCCCAGGGGCTTTAGGCTACACCTTC. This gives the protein CSVAPGPGALGYTF.

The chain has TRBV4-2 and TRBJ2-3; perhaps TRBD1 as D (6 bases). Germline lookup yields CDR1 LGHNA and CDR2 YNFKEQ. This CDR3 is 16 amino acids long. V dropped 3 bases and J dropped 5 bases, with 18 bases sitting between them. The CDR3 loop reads CASSQTASEGVDTQYF. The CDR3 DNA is TGTGCCAGCAGCCAGACCGCCTCCGAGGGGGTAGATACGCAGTATTTT.

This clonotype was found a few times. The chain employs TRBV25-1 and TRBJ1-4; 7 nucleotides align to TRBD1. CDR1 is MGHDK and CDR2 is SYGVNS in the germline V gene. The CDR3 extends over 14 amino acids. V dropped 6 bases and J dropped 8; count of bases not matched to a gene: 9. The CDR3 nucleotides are TGTGCCAGCAGCGTGACAGGGCCACGGGAAAAACTGTTTTTT. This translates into CASSVTGPREKLFF.

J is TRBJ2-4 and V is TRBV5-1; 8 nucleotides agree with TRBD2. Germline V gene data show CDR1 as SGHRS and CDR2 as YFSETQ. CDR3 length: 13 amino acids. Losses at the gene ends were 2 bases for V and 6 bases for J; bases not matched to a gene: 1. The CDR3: CASSFGLANIQYF. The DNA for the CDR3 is TGCGCCAGCAGCTTTGGACTAGCAAACATTCAGTACTTC.

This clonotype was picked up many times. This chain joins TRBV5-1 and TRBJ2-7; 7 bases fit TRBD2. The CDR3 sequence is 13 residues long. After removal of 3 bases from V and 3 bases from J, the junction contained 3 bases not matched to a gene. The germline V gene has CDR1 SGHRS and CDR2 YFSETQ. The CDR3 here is CASSSSGNYEQYF. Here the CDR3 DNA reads TGCGCCAGCAGCTCGAGCGGGAACTACGAGCAGTACTTC. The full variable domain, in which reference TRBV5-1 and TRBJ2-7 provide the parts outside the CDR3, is KAGVTQTPRYLIKTRGQQVTLSCSPISGHRSVSWYQQTPGQGLQFLFEYFSETQRNKGNFPGRFSGRQFSNSRSEMNVSTLELGDSALYLCASSSSGNYEQYFGPGTRLTVT.

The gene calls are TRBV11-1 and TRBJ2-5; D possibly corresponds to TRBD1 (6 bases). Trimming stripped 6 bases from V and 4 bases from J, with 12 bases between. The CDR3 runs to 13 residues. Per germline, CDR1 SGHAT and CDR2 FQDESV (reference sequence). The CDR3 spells CASRLQGGETQYF. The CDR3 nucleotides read TGTGCCAGCAGACTCCAAGGGGGAGAGACCCAGTACTTC.

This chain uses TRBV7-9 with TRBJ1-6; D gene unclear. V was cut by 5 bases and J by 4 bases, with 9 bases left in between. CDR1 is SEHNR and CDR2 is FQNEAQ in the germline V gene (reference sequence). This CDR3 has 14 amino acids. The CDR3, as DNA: TGTGCCAGCAGCCCCTCCCGGTATAATTCACCCCTCCACTTT. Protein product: CASSPSRYNSPLHF.

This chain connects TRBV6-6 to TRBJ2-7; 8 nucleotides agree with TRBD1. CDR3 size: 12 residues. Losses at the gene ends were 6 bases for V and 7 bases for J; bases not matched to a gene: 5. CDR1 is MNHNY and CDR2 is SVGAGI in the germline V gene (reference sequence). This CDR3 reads CASRQGDREQYF. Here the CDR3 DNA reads TGTGCCAGCAGACAGGGGGATAGAGAGCAGTACTTC.

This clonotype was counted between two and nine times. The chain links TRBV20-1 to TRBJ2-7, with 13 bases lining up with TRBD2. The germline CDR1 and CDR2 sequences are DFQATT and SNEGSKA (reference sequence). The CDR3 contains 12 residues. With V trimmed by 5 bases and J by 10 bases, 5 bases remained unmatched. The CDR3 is CSAEGLAGPQYF. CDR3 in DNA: TGCAGTGCTGAGGGACTAGCGGGGCCTCAGTACTTC.

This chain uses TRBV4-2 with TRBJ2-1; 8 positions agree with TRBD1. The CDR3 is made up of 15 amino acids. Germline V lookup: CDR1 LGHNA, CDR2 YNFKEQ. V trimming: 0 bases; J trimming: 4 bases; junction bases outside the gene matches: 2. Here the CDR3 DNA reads TGTGCCAGCAGCCAAGATAACAGGGGGTACAATGAGCAGTTCTTC. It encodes CASSQDNRGYNEQFF.

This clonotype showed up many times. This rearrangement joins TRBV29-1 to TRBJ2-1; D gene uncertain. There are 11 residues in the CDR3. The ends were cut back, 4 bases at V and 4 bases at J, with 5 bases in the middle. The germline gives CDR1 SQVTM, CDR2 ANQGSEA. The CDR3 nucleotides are TGCAGCGTTGCTAAATACAATGAGCAGTTCTTC. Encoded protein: CSVAKYNEQFF.

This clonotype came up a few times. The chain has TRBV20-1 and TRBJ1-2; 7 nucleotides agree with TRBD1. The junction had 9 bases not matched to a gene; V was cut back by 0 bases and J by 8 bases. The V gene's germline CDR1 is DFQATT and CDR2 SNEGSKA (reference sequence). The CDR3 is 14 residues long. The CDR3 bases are TGCAGTGCTAGAGAGGGGGGCCAGGGGGTAGGCTACACCTTC. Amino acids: CSAREGGQGVGYTF.

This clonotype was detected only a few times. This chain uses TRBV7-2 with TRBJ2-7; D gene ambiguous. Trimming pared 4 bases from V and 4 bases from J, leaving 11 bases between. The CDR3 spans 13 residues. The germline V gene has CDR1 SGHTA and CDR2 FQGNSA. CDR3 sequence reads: CASSSRREYEQYF. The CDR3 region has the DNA TGTGCCAGCAGCTCGCGACGTGAATACGAGCAGTACTTC.

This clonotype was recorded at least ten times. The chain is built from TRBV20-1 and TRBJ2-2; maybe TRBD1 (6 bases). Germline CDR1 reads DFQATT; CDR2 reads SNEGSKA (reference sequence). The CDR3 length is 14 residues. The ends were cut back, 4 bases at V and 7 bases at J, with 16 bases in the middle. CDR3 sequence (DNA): TGCAGTGCTAAGCACAGGGTGGAGGACGGGGAGCTGTTTTTT. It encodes CSAKHRVEDGELFF.

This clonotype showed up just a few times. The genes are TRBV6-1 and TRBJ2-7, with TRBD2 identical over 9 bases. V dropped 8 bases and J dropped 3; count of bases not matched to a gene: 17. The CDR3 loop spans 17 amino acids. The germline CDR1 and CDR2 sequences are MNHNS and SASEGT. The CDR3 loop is CASGLGLTSGSSYEQYF. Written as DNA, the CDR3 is TGTGCCAGCGGACTAGGGCTGACTAGCGGATCTAGCTACGAGCAGTACTTC.

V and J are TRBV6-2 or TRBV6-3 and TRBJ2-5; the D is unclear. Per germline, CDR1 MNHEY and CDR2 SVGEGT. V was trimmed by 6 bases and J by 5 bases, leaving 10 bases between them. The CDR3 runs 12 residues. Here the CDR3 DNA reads TGTGCCAGCAGGGGTGGACGGGAGACCCAGTACTTC. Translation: CASRGGRETQYF.

The CDR3 DNA sequence: TGTGCCAGTATGAACCCCTCTAGGGCCAATCAGCCCCAGCATTTT. It codes for CASMNPSRANQPQHF. This chain connects TRBV19 to TRBJ1-5; D not resolved. The CDR3 contains 15 residues. Germline V lookup: CDR1 LNHDA, CDR2 SQIVND (reference sequence). The V end was cut by 7 bases, the J end by 3 bases, with 16 bases between.

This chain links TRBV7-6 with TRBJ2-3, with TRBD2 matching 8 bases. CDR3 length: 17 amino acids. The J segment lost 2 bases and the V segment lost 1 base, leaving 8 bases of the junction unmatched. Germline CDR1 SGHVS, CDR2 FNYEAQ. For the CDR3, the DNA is TGTGCCAGCAGCTTAGACGGGAGGGCCTCTTACACAGATACGCAGTATTTT. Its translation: CASSLDGRASYTDTQYF.

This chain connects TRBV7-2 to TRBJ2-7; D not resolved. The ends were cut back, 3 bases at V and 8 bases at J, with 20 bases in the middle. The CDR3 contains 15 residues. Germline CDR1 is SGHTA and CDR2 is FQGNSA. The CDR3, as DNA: TGTGCCAGCAGCTTTAGTGGGATTACTACTTTCCAGCAGTACTTC. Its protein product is CASSFSGITTFQQYF.

The CDR3 loop reads CSAPATGHPGEQYF. The CDR3 DNA reads TGCAGTGCGCCTGCCACAGGCCACCCCGGCGAGCAGTACTTC. The V and J genes are TRBV20-1 and TRBJ2-7, with D possibly matching TRBD1 (5 bases). Trimming took off 6 bases at V and 6 bases at J, with 21 bases between the two ends. The CDR3 loop spans 14 amino acids. The germline V gene has CDR1 DFQATT and CDR2 SNEGSKA (reference sequence).

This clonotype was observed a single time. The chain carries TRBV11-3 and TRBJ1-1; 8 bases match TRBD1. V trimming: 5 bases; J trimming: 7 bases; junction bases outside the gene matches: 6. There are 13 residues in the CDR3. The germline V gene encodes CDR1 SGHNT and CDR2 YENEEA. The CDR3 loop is CASSGDRGFEAFF. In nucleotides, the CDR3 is TGTGCCAGCAGCGGCGACAGGGGATTTGAAGCTTTCTTT.

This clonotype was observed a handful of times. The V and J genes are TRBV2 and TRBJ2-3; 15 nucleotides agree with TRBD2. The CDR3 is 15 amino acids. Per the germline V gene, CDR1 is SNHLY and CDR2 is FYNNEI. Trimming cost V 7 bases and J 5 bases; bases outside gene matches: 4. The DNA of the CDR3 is TGTGCCAGCAAGGGACTAGCGGGAGGTGGAGATACGCAGTATTTT. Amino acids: CASKGLAGGGDTQYF.